The 32 T cell receptor beta chains given below trace back to one sample, sequenced in a study of patients and donors after allogeneic stem cell transplantation. TCRdb analysed the RT-PCR reads with MiXCR anew, one entry per CDR3 protein. This sample has some 960,000 distinct CDR3 sequences, with roughly 17% found just once. Sequencing used blood, either unsorted or a sorted T cell fraction (not recorded which). All receptors derive from a human donor who was either an allogeneic HSCT recipient or a stem cell or donor lymphocyte infusion donor (not recorded which). It is not recorded whose cells these are; they may come from a transplant donor.

This sequence joins TRBV4-3 and TRBJ1-2; tentative D call: TRBD1 (6 bases). Germline V gives CDR1 LGHNA, CDR2 YSLEER. The CDR3 is made up of 15 amino acids. V was cut by 1 base and J by 6 bases, with 15 bases left in between. CDR3 sequence: CASSQVTLQGDGYTF. The CDR3 DNA is TGCGCCAGCAGCCAAGTTACATTACAGGGTGATGGCTACACCTTC.

The gene calls are TRBV24-1 and TRBJ2-3; 12 nucleotides agree with TRBD2. The germline gives CDR1 KGHDR, CDR2 SFDVKD. V lost 9 bases and J lost 3; bases outside the gene matches: 3. CDR3 length equals 14 residues. CDR3 sequence reads: CATATSGSTDTQYF. As DNA, the CDR3 is TGTGCCACCGCGACTAGCGGGAGTACAGATACGCAGTATTTT.

This clonotype was detected only a few times. The rearrangement links TRBV6-2 or TRBV6-3 to TRBJ1-1; TRBD1 might be the D (6 bases). Germline CDR1 MNHEY, CDR2 SVGEGT. This CDR3 comprises 14 residues. V was shortened by 6 bases and J by 5 bases, with 16 bases between the two germline ends. CDR3 sequence reads: CASSRAGARTEAFF. CDR3 coding DNA: TGTGCCAGCAGCCGTGCGGGGGCTCGGACTGAAGCTTTCTTT.

The chain combines TRBV7-2 with TRBJ1-2; 7 nucleotides line up with TRBD1. V shed 5 bases, J shed 8 bases, and the junction held 8 bases outside the gene matches. This CDR3 has 13 residues. From germline, CDR1 is SGHTA and CDR2 FQGNSA. In DNA form, the CDR3 reads TGTGCCAGCAGCGATGGACAGGTTGAGGGCTACACCTTC. This codes for CASSDGQVEGYTF.

This chain links TRBV18 with TRBJ1-5; tentative D call: TRBD1 (5 bases). V gave up 8 bases and J gave up 1 base, with 12 bases separating them. CDR3 length equals 14 residues. The germline V gene encodes CDR1 KGHSH and CDR2 LQKENI. CDR3 sequence (DNA): TGTGCCAGCACCCGGGAGGGGAGCAATCAGCCCCAGCATTTT. This translates into CASTREGSNQPQHF. Looking up the rest from reference TRBV18 and TRBJ1-5 gives the full variable domain: NAGVMQNPRHLVRRRGQEARLRCSPMKGHSHVYWYRQLPEEGLKFMVYLQKENIIDESGMPKERFSAEFPKEGPSILRIQQVVRGDSAAYFCASTREGSNQPQHFGDGTRLSIL.

The chain combines TRBV7-2 with TRBJ2-3; 8 bases agree with TRBD1. Germline V gene data show CDR1 as SGHTA and CDR2 as FQGNSA. The CDR3 loop spans 13 amino acids. Losses at the gene ends were 4 bases for V and 5 bases for J; bases not matched to a gene: 2. The CDR3 here is CASSYDRGDTQYF. The CDR3 DNA follows: TGTGCCAGCAGCTACGACAGGGGAGATACGCAGTATTTT.

The chain links TRBV9 to TRBJ2-5; 8 nucleotides agree with TRBD1. This CDR3 spans 13 amino acids. The trim removed 3 bases at V and 2 bases at J, leaving 0 bases unmatched. The germline gives CDR1 SGDLS, CDR2 YYNGEE. The chain's CDR3 is CASSGDRQETQYF. The CDR3 DNA follows: TGTGCCAGCAGCGGGGACAGGCAAGAGACCCAGTACTTC.

This clonotype was recorded many times. J is TRBJ2-7 and V is TRBV12-3 or TRBV12-4; 7 nucleotides line up with TRBD1. This CDR3 spans 15 amino acids. V trimming: 5 bases; J trimming: 0 bases; junction bases outside the gene matches: 7. As DNA, the CDR3 is TGTGCCAGCAGTCTACAGGGGACCCCCTCCTACGAGCAGTACTTC. It yields the protein CASSLQGTPSYEQYF.

This chain joins TRBV9 and TRBJ2-1; 9 bases fit TRBD2. This CDR3 has 15 amino acids. Germline V gene sequence: CDR1 SGDLS, CDR2 YYNGEE. V shed 1 base, J shed 9 bases, and the junction held 8 bases outside the gene matches. DNA for the CDR3: TGTGCCAGCAGCGTATGGCGGGAGGGTTTGGGTGAGCAGTTCTTC. It encodes CASSVWREGLGEQFF.

This clonotype has just a few counts. This rearrangement joins TRBV25-1 to TRBJ2-3; 10 positions match TRBD2. Trimming cost V 4 bases and J 0 bases; bases outside gene matches: 4. CDR3 size: 16 residues. CDR1 and CDR2 from the germline V gene are MGHDK and SYGVNS. In DNA form, the CDR3 reads TGTGCCAGCAGTGGGAGCGGGAGGGCAAGCACAGATACGCAGTATTTT. This sequence encodes CASSGSGRASTDTQYF.

The CDR3: CASRTTSGRAGYNEQFF. CDR3 in DNA: TGTGCCAGCAGGACTACTAGCGGGAGGGCCGGTTACAATGAGCAGTTCTTC. The gene calls are TRBV6-1 and TRBJ2-1; TRBD2 agrees at 13 bases. Germline V CDR1 and CDR2: MNHNS, SASEGT. There are 17 residues in the CDR3. With 6 bases clipped from V and 4 bases from J, the junction kept 9 bases outside the gene matches.

CDR3: CSARDSAETQYF. The CDR3 DNA reads TGCAGTGCTAGAGATTCCGCAGAGACCCAGTACTTC. The V call is TRBV20-1, the J call TRBJ2-5; no clear D. The germline V and J ends were trimmed by 0 bases and 4 bases, with 6 bases remaining between them. Germline V gene sequence: CDR1 DFQATT, CDR2 SNEGSKA (reference sequence). CDR3 size: 12 residues.

This clonotype was seen a few times. V is TRBV12-3 or TRBV12-4 and J is TRBJ2-2, with a weak D call TRBD2 (5 bases). This CDR3 has 13 residues. Trimming shortened V by 3 bases and J by 5 bases, and 7 bases separated the two germline ends. CDR3 sequence (DNA): TGTGCCAGCAGTTTCCTAGCTACCGGGGAGCTGTTTTTT. Amino acid sequence: CASSFLATGELFF.

The chain links TRBV20-1 to TRBJ2-7; 10 positions agree with TRBD2. V lost 3 bases, J lost 2 bases, and 7 bases stayed unmatched. CDR1 and CDR2 from the germline V gene are DFQATT and SNEGSKA (reference sequence). The CDR3 runs to 15 residues. This CDR3 is CSASGLAGVTYEQYF. Here the CDR3 DNA reads TGCAGTGCTAGTGGGCTAGCGGGGGTGACCTACGAGCAGTACTTC.

This chain joins TRBV10-3 and TRBJ2-7; 8 bases are a match to TRBD1. Germline V lookup: CDR1 ENHRY, CDR2 SYGVKD. V lost 2 bases, J lost 0 bases, and 0 bases stayed unmatched. This CDR3 is 14 amino acids long. CDR3 amino acids: CAISEGQGSYEQYF. Written as DNA, the CDR3 is TGTGCCATCAGTGAGGGACAGGGCTCCTACGAGCAGTACTTC.

This clonotype occurred a few times. The J gene is TRBJ1-3, the V gene TRBV4-1, with D possibly matching TRBD1 (5 bases). The CDR3 contains 17 residues. Germline V CDR1 and CDR2: MGHRA, YSYEKL. V was trimmed by 1 base and J by 0 bases, leaving 13 bases between them. The CDR3 DNA reads as TGCGCCAGCAGCCAAGCACGGGGCCCGAGCTCTGGAAACACCATATATTTT. Protein sequence: CASSQARGPSSGNTIYF.

In this sample, this clonotype turned up many times. The chain employs TRBV15 and TRBJ1-5; 7 nucleotides line up with TRBD1. Germline CDR1 reads LNHNV; CDR2 reads YYDKDF (reference sequence). The V gene end was trimmed by 5 bases and the J gene end by 0 bases; junction bases not matched to a gene: 7. The CDR3 is made up of 16 amino acids. CDR3 protein: CATSRDRTYSNQPQHF. The CDR3 region has the DNA TGTGCCACCAGCCGGGACAGAACTTATAGCAATCAGCCCCAGCATTTT.

The chain couples TRBV27 to TRBJ2-1; 7 bases are a match to TRBD1. This CDR3 has 15 amino acids. CDR1 MNHEY and CDR2 SMNVEV come from the germline V gene (reference sequence). The ends lost 6 bases at V and 3 bases at J; junction bases unmatched: 8. The CDR3 region is CASSSAGTVYNEQFF. CDR3 DNA sequence: TGTGCCAGCAGCTCTGCCGGGACAGTCTACAATGAGCAGTTCTTC.

The rearrangement joins TRBV20-1 to TRBJ2-5; 10 nucleotides agree with TRBD2. Germline assignment: CDR1 DFQATT and CDR2 SNEGSKA (reference sequence). With V trimmed by 2 bases and J by 0 bases, 6 bases remained unmatched. The CDR3 spans 16 residues. The CDR3 spells CSARSLAGAYQETQYF. CDR3 coding DNA: TGCAGTGCTAGAAGCCTAGCGGGGGCGTACCAAGAGACCCAGTACTTC.

This clonotype was seen a few times. This rearrangement joins TRBV20-1 to TRBJ2-3; 10 bases match TRBD2. The J segment lost 2 bases and the V segment lost 2 bases, leaving 7 bases of the junction unmatched. Germline V CDR1 and CDR2: DFQATT, SNEGSKA (reference sequence). This CDR3 has 16 amino acids. This CDR3 is CSARLVSGGSTDTQYF. CDR3 nucleotide sequence: TGCAGTGCTAGATTAGTTAGCGGGGGGTCCACAGATACGCAGTATTTT.

The sample holds a few counts of this clonotype. This chain joins TRBV20-1 and TRBJ2-5, with 10 nucleotides matching TRBD2. The germline V gene has CDR1 DFQATT and CDR2 SNEGSKA (reference sequence). The length of the CDR3 is 14 residues. V gave up 4 bases and J gave up 3 bases; unmatched junction bases: 5. In DNA, the CDR3 is TGCAGTGCTAATAGCGGGGGGAAAAAAGAGACCCAGTACTTC. Amino acid sequence: CSANSGGKKETQYF.

As concerns this clonotype: The junction differs from germline at one of its ends, possibly a read error. The rearrangement joins TRBV19 to TRBJ1-5, with TRBD1 matching over 9 bases. Germline V lookup: CDR1 LNHDA, CDR2 SQIVND (reference sequence). This CDR3 is built from 14 residues. This CDR3 is CASSIGQGNLPQHF. In DNA, the CDR3 is TGTGCCAGTAGTATTGGACAGGGGAATCTGCCCCAGCATTTT.

This clonotype was detected only a few times. The chain employs TRBV7-2 and TRBJ1-2, with no clear D. V lost 1 base and J 4 bases, leaving 10 bases between the germline ends. There are 14 residues in the CDR3. The V gene's germline CDR1 is SGHTA and CDR2 FQGNSA. CDR3 DNA sequence: TGTGCCAGCAGCTTAGAGTACGGAACCTATGGCTACACCTTC. It encodes CASSLEYGTYGYTF.

The J gene is TRBJ1-5, the V gene TRBV12-3 or TRBV12-4; D is uncertain. Trimming pared 3 bases from V and 2 bases from J, leaving 11 bases between. The CDR3 spans 15 residues. CDR3 sequence reads: CASSLRNLGNQPQHF. In DNA, the CDR3 is TGTGCCAGCAGTTTGCGGAACCTTGGCAATCAGCCCCAGCATTTT.

This clonotype was found a few times. The rearrangement joins TRBV25-1 to TRBJ2-5; D is unresolved. The CDR3 extends over 12 amino acids. Germline V gives CDR1 MGHDK, CDR2 SYGVNS. Deletions cut 4 bases from V and 7 bases from J, with 10 bases between. CDR3 coding DNA: TGTGCCAGCAGTGGCTCCCCGGGGACCCAGTACTTC. Amino acids: CASSGSPGTQYF.

This clonotype occurred a few times. The chain couples TRBV12-3 or TRBV12-4 to TRBJ2-3, with D maybe TRBD1 (11 bases). This CDR3 spans 18 amino acids. The ends were cut back, 6 bases at V and 4 bases at J, with 26 bases in the middle. CDR3: CASSLRPLAGQGADTQYF. CDR3 nucleotide sequence: TGTGCCAGCAGCCTGCGGCCACTAGCGGGACAGGGGGCAGATACGCAGTATTTT.

This clonotype has at least ten counts. The chain links TRBV29-1 to TRBJ1-2; 8 bases agree with TRBD1. This CDR3 has 14 residues. The V and J ends lost 3 bases and 7 bases, in that order; junction bases with no gene match: 10. From germline, CDR1 is SQVTM and CDR2 ANQGSEA. CDR3: CSVEGSGRGLGYTF. For the CDR3, the DNA is TGCAGCGTTGAGGGCTCGGGCAGGGGGCTTGGCTACACCTTC.

The chain uses TRBV7-3 and TRBJ1-6, with D unclear. Trimming pared 1 base from V and 7 bases from J, leaving 14 bases between. The CDR3 extends over 16 amino acids. CDR1 is SGHTA, CDR2 FQGTGA, per germline. This chain's CDR3 is CASSLRGNSPNSPLHF. The CDR3 nucleotides read TGTGCCAGCAGCTTAAGAGGGAACAGCCCGAATTCACCCCTCCACTTT.

The rearrangement links TRBV4-3 to TRBJ1-6; possibly TRBD1 for D (5 bases). V gave up 2 bases and J gave up 5 bases, with 10 bases separating them. The germline V gene has CDR1 LGHNA and CDR2 YSLEER. This CDR3 is 15 amino acids long. The CDR3 spells CASSQIQGNNSPLHF. The CDR3 coding sequence is TGCGCCAGCAGCCAAATCCAGGGTAATAATTCACCCCTCCACTTT.

This clonotype occurred many times. The J gene is TRBJ2-6, the V gene TRBV20-1, with a weak D call TRBD2 (5 bases). This CDR3 spans 14 amino acids. V gave up 0 bases and J gave up 3 bases, with 6 bases separating them. Germline-derived CDR1 and CDR2 are DFQATT and SNEGSKA (reference sequence). In DNA form, the CDR3 reads TGCAGTGCTAGAGACAGCGGTGGGGCCAACGTCCTGACTTTC. This sequence encodes CSARDSGGANVLTF.

V is TRBV7-9 and J is TRBJ2-4, with D hard to call. Germline assignment: CDR1 SEHNR and CDR2 FQNEAQ (reference sequence). V lost 0 bases and J 10 bases, leaving 7 bases between the germline ends. The CDR3 is 12 residues long. The CDR3 loop reads CASSLATTIQYF. DNA for the CDR3: TGTGCCAGCAGCTTAGCTACTACGATTCAGTACTTC.

The J gene is TRBJ2-2, the V gene TRBV29-1; D is ambiguous. The CDR3 has 17 amino acids. V shed 0 bases and J shed 0 bases, with 14 bases lying between them. CDR1 is SQVTM, CDR2 ANQGSEA, per germline. The CDR3 sequence: CSVEDRRRPPNTGELFF. DNA for the CDR3: TGCAGCGTTGAAGATAGGAGAAGGCCTCCGAACACCGGGGAGCTGTTTTTT.